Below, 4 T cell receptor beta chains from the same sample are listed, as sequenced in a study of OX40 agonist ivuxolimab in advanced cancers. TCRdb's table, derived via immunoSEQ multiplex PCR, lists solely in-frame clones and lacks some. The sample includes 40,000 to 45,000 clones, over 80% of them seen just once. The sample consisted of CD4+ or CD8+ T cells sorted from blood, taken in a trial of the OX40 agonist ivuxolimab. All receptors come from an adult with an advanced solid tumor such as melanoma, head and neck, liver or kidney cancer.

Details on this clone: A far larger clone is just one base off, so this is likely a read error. CDR3 residues: CAWTGIHSPQEIQYF. The CDR3 bases are TGTGCCTGGACCGGAATTCATAGCCCCCAAGAGATCCAGTACTTC. The chain employs TRBV30 and TRBJ2-5; D gene unclear. CDR3 length: 15 residues. The V gene's germline CDR1 is GTSNPN and CDR2 SVGIG (reference sequence). The full variable domain, in which reference TRBV30 and TRBJ2-5 provide the parts outside the CDR3, is SQTIHQWPATLVQPVGSPLSLECTVEGTSNPNLYWYRQAAGRGLQLLFYSVGIGQISSEVPQNLSASRPQDRQFILSSKKLLLSDSGFYLCAWTGIHSPQEIQYFGPGTRLLVL.

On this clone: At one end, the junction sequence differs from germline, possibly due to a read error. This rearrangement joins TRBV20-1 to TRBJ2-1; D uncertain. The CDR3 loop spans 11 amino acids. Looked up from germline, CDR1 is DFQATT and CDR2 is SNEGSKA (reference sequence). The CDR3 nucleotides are TGCAGTGCTAATTTGGATCGAGTGCAGCTCTTC. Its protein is CSANLDRVQLF.

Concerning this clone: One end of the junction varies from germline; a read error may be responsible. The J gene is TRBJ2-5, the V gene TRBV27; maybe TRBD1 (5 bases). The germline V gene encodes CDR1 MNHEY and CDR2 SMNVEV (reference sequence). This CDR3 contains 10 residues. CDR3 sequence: CASSLAGFNF. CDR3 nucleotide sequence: TGTGCCAGCAGTTTGGCAGGGTTTAACTTC.

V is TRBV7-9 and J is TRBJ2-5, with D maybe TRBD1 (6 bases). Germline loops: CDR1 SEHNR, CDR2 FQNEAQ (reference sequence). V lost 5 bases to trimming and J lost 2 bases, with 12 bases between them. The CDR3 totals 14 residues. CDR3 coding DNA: TGTGCCAGCAGCGATTCAGGGGAGCAAGAGACCCAGTACTTC. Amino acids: CASSDSGEQETQYF.